These 3 T cell receptor beta chains originate from one sample sequenced in a study of PD-L1 blockade in urothelial cancer (dated by TCRdb to about 2017). Libraries were made using the immunoSEQ multiplex PCR assay. As stored in TCRdb, this immuneACCESS dataset retains in-frame rearrangements with V and J assigned. A fraction of the clones does not appear; measured against another copy, unresolved V genes explain less than half of the discrepancy, and the remainder lacks a known reason. The table for this sample lists some 53,000 clones; 77% of them were counted only once. The ten largest clones take up 3.6% of the sample. The input for sequencing was PBMCs, taken around atezolizumab (anti-PD-L1) treatment. All receptors derive from a man in his 70s with urothelial cancer.

The V and J genes are TRBV10-3 and TRBJ1-2; 9 positions agree with TRBD1. Germline assignment: CDR1 ENHRY and CDR2 SYGVKD. After removal of 7 bases from V and 4 bases from J, the junction contained 13 bases not matched to a gene. The length of the CDR3 is 16 residues. In DNA, the CDR3 is TGTGCCATCACGGCGACAGGGGGTCCAAACTCCTATGGCTACACCTTC. Amino acid sequence: CAITATGGPNSYGYTF.

This chain uses TRBV2 with TRBJ1-2, with TRBD1 matching 8 bases. Germline CDR1 SNHLY, CDR2 FYNNEI. This CDR3 is built from 15 residues. After removal of 4 bases from V and 8 bases from J, the junction contained 12 bases not matched to a gene. The DNA of the CDR3 is TGTGCCAGCAGTGCCACAGGGGGGGGAAGAGGAGGCTACACCTTC. This encodes CASSATGGGRGGYTF.

V and J are TRBV5-4 and TRBJ2-5; 9 nucleotides align to TRBD1. Germline values: CDR1 SGHNT, CDR2 YYREEE (reference sequence). The V gene end was trimmed by 3 bases and the J gene end by 2 bases; junction bases not matched to a gene: 2. This CDR3 is 14 amino acids long. In nucleotides, the CDR3 is TGTGCCAGCAGCTCGACAGGGGGTCAAGAGACCCAGTACTTC. Its translation: CASSSTGGQETQYF.